A selection of T cell receptor beta chains follows, all from one sample in a study of cytomegalovirus exposure and HLA in healthy donors. TCRdb keeps only in-frame clones here, not all; method: immunoSEQ multiplex PCR. This sample has around 130,000 clones, with approximately 85% found just once. Sequencing was performed on PBMCs. Source of these receptors: a woman under 40 in good health and CMV-seropositive. The CDR3 runs from the conserved cysteine through the conserved F or W. A D gene is named only where the DNA matches it firmly. Only part of the rows carry a size: once, few, many, or a class if the clone is expanded.

v_call: TRBV20-1
j_call: TRBJ1-2
d_call: TRBD1
clone_size: NA
cdr3_aa: CSARTGRGYTF
cdr3_nt: TGCAGTGCTAGGACAGGGAGAGGCTACACCTTC

v_call: TRBV7-3
j_call: TRBJ2-1
d_call: NA
clone_size: NA
cdr3_aa: CASSLSGSYNEQFF
cdr3_nt: TGTGCCAGCAGCTTGAGCGGTTCCTACAATGAGCAGTTCTTC

v_call: TRBV2
j_call: TRBJ1-1
d_call: TRBD1
clone_size: few
cdr3_aa: CASSGTGENEAFF
cdr3_nt: TGTGCCAGCAGTGGGACAGGGGAGAATGAAGCTTTCTTT

v_call: TRBV10-3
j_call: TRBJ1-1
d_call: TRBD1
clone_size: NA
cdr3_aa: CAISDDRAGTEAFF
cdr3_nt: TGTGCCATCAGCGATGACAGGGCGGGAACTGAAGCTTTCTTT

v_call: TRBV7-9
j_call: TRBJ2-2
d_call: TRBD2
clone_size: NA
cdr3_aa: CASSSPPGGGDTGELFF
cdr3_nt: TGTGCCAGCAGCTCCCCCCCCGGGGGAGGGGACACCGGGGAGCTGTTTTTT

v_call: TRBV14
j_call: TRBJ2-6
d_call: NA
clone_size: NA
cdr3_aa: CASSEQVSGANVLTF
cdr3_nt: TGTGCCAGCAGCGAACAGGTTTCTGGGGCCAACGTCCTGACTTTC

v_call: TRBV6-5
j_call: TRBJ2-5
d_call: TRBD1
clone_size: once
cdr3_aa: CASSYPRAGGETQYF
cdr3_nt: TGTGCCAGCAGTTACCCGAGGGCAGGGGGAGAGACCCAGTACTTC

v_call: TRBV2
j_call: TRBJ2-3
d_call: NA
clone_size: NA
cdr3_aa: CASGSRWGQTDTQYF
cdr3_nt: TGTGCCAGCGGATCCCGTTGGGGGCAAACAGATACGCAGTATTTT

v_call: TRBV6-6
j_call: TRBJ2-7
d_call: NA
clone_size: NA
cdr3_aa: CASSYSLYEQYF
cdr3_nt: TGTGCCAGCAGTTACTCCCTATACGAGCAGTACTTC

v_call: TRBV9
j_call: TRBJ1-4
d_call: NA
clone_size: NA
cdr3_aa: CASSDGIANEKLFF
cdr3_nt: TGTGCCAGCAGCGACGGGATCGCCAATGAAAAACTGTTTTTT

v_call: TRBV5-1
j_call: TRBJ2-7
d_call: TRBD1
clone_size: NA
cdr3_aa: CASSLGGTGYEQYF
cdr3_nt: TGCGCCAGCAGCTTGGGAGGGACAGGTTACGAGCAGTACTTC

v_call: TRBV2
j_call: TRBJ2-1
d_call: TRBD1
clone_size: NA
cdr3_aa: CASSDRGRNEQFF
cdr3_nt: TGTGCCAGCAGTGACAGGGGGCGCAATGAGCAGTTCTTC

v_call: TRBV5-1
j_call: TRBJ1-1
d_call: TRBD1
clone_size: NA
cdr3_aa: CASSSGQGTREGTEAFF
cdr3_nt: TGCGCCAGCAGCTCCGGACAGGGCACGAGGGAGGGGACTGAAGCTTTCTTT

v_call: TRBV6-4
j_call: TRBJ2-3
d_call: TRBD1
clone_size: NA
cdr3_aa: CASSGDRCTDTQYF
cdr3_nt: TGTGCCAGCAGTGGGGACAGGTGCACAGATACGCAGTATTTT

v_call: TRBV19
j_call: TRBJ1-1
d_call: NA
clone_size: NA
cdr3_aa: CASSIRAAGPLAEAFF
cdr3_nt: TGTGCCAGTAGTATACGGGCCGCAGGGCCCCTGGCTGAAGCTTTCTTT

v_call: TRBV5-1
j_call: TRBJ2-1
d_call: TRBD2
clone_size: few
cdr3_aa: CASGGLAGYNEQFF
cdr3_nt: TGCGCCAGCGGGGGACTAGCGGGCTACAATGAGCAGTTCTTC

v_call: TRBV5-8
j_call: TRBJ2-7
d_call: TRBD1
clone_size: NA
cdr3_aa: CASTQGTPYEQYF
cdr3_nt: TGTGCCAGTACACAGGGGACCCCCTACGAGCAGTACTTC

v_call: TRBV6-4
j_call: TRBJ2-2
d_call: TRBD2
clone_size: few
cdr3_aa: CASSDGTSTGELFF
cdr3_nt: TGTGCCAGCAGTGACGGGACTAGCACCGGGGAGCTGTTTTTT

v_call: TRBV10-3
j_call: TRBJ1-5
d_call: NA
clone_size: NA
cdr3_aa: CAISERLGVGQPQHF
cdr3_nt: TGTGCCATCAGTGAGCGCCTCGGGGTGGGTCAGCCCCAGCATTTT

v_call: TRBV6-1
j_call: TRBJ1-2
d_call: TRBD1
clone_size: NA
cdr3_aa: CASTQGSTGTYGYTF
cdr3_nt: TGTGCCAGCACCCAGGGCTCGACAGGGACCTATGGCTACACCTTC

v_call: TRBV6-1
j_call: TRBJ2-7
d_call: NA
clone_size: few
cdr3_aa: CASSSAKGDEQYF
cdr3_nt: TGTGCCAGCAGTAGCGCGAAGGGGGACGAGCAGTACTTC

v_call: TRBV7-9
j_call: TRBJ1-1
d_call: TRBD1
clone_size: NA
cdr3_aa: CASKYSTGTATMNTEAFF
cdr3_nt: TGTGCCAGCAAATACTCTACCGGGACAGCTACTATGAACACTGAAGCTTTCTTT

v_call: TRBV19
j_call: TRBJ1-2
d_call: TRBD1
clone_size: once
cdr3_aa: CASKTGGDGYTF
cdr3_nt: TGTGCCAGCAAAACAGGGGGCGATGGCTACACCTTC

v_call: TRBV27
j_call: TRBJ1-1
d_call: NA
clone_size: NA
cdr3_aa: CASSLDGLNTEAFF
cdr3_nt: TGTGCCAGCAGTTTAGACGGGTTGAACACTGAAGCTTTCTTT

v_call: TRBV19
j_call: TRBJ1-2
d_call: TRBD1
clone_size: NA
cdr3_aa: CASSGRQGYSNGYTF
cdr3_nt: TGTGCCAGTAGTGGACGACAGGGATATTCTAATGGCTACACCTTC

v_call: TRBV4-1
j_call: TRBJ2-2
d_call: TRBD1
clone_size: NA
cdr3_aa: CASSLGQGRSGELFF
cdr3_nt: TGCGCCAGCAGCCTAGGACAGGGGAGGTCCGGGGAGCTGTTTTTT

v_call: TRBV5-1
j_call: TRBJ2-5
d_call: TRBD2
clone_size: once
cdr3_aa: CASSLGGLAGEETQYF
cdr3_nt: TGCGCCAGCAGCTTGGGGGGACTAGCGGGAGAAGAGACCCAGTACTTC

v_call: TRBV30
j_call: TRBJ1-3
d_call: NA
clone_size: NA
cdr3_aa: CAWSDGVENTIYF
cdr3_nt: TGTGCCTGGAGTGATGGAGTCGAAAACACCATATATTTT

v_call: TRBV7-6
j_call: TRBJ1-1
d_call: NA
clone_size: NA
cdr3_aa: CASSLTLNTEAFF
cdr3_nt: TGTGCCAGCAGCTTGACACTGAACACTGAAGCTTTCTTT

v_call: TRBV30
j_call: TRBJ1-3
d_call: NA
clone_size: few
cdr3_aa: CAWGTSSGNTIYF
cdr3_nt: TGTGCCTGGGGGACAAGCTCTGGAAACACCATATATTTT

v_call: TRBV2
j_call: TRBJ1-5
d_call: NA
clone_size: NA
cdr3_aa: CASSEGGTPNQPQHF
cdr3_nt: TGTGCCAGCAGTGAAGGAGGGACACCGAATCAGCCCCAGCATTTT

v_call: TRBV4-1
j_call: TRBJ2-3
d_call: TRBD2
clone_size: NA
cdr3_aa: CASSQLWRGAGGSTDRTDTQYF
cdr3_nt: TGCGCCAGCAGCCAGTTATGGAGGGGTGCGGGGGGTAGCACCGACCGCACAGATACGCAGTATTTT

v_call: TRBV28
j_call: TRBJ1-5
d_call: NA
clone_size: NA
cdr3_aa: CASSSGQLSNQPQHF
cdr3_nt: TGTGCCAGCAGTTCTGGACAGCTTAGCAATCAGCCCCAGCATTTT

v_call: TRBV5-1
j_call: TRBJ1-1
d_call: NA
clone_size: NA
cdr3_aa: CASSSDSMNTEAFF
cdr3_nt: TGCGCCAGCAGCTCCGACAGTATGAACACTGAAGCTTTCTTT

v_call: TRBV10-1
j_call: TRBJ1-2
d_call: NA
clone_size: NA
cdr3_aa: CASSEKGHPNYGYTF
cdr3_nt: TGCGCCAGCAGTGAGAAGGGACACCCGAACTATGGCTACACCTTC

v_call: TRBV6-6
j_call: TRBJ1-4
d_call: TRBD1
clone_size: NA
cdr3_aa: CASSPDREATNEKLFF
cdr3_nt: TGTGCCAGCAGTCCAGACAGGGAGGCAACTAATGAAAAACTGTTTTTT

v_call: TRBV4-1
j_call: TRBJ1-5
d_call: NA
clone_size: NA
cdr3_aa: CASSQGLVQSNQPQHF
cdr3_nt: TGCGCCAGCAGCCAAGGACTGGTTCAGAGCAATCAGCCCCAGCATTTT

v_call: TRBV6-1
j_call: TRBJ2-7
d_call: TRBD1
clone_size: NA
cdr3_aa: CASSEGTGRYEQYF
cdr3_nt: TGTGCCAGCAGTGAGGGGACAGGGAGGTACGAGCAGTACTTC

v_call: TRBV4-1
j_call: TRBJ2-3
d_call: NA
clone_size: NA
cdr3_aa: CASSHLTGTDTQYF
cdr3_nt: TGCGCCAGCAGCCACCTCACAGGCACAGATACGCAGTATTTT

v_call: TRBV29-1
j_call: TRBJ2-5
d_call: TRBD1
clone_size: NA
cdr3_aa: CSVKPSGTGGETQYF
cdr3_nt: TGCAGCGTCAAGCCTTCCGGGACAGGGGGAGAGACCCAGTACTTC

v_call: TRBV2
j_call: TRBJ2-3
d_call: NA
clone_size: few
cdr3_aa: CASSEAGGTDTQYF
cdr3_nt: TGTGCCAGCAGTGAAGCAGGGGGCACAGATACGCAGTATTTT

v_call: TRBV21-1
j_call: TRBJ1-2
d_call: NA
clone_size: NA
cdr3_aa: CASSKPSPGNYGYTF
cdr3_nt: TGTGCCAGCAGCAAACCTTCGCCAGGGAACTATGGCTACACCTTC

v_call: TRBV9
j_call: TRBJ1-2
d_call: TRBD1
clone_size: NA
cdr3_aa: CASSERQGTSGYTF
cdr3_nt: TGTGCCAGCAGCGAACGACAGGGGACGAGTGGCTACACCTTC

v_call: TRBV28
j_call: TRBJ1-4
d_call: NA
clone_size: few
cdr3_aa: CASREWGLGEKLFF
cdr3_nt: TGTGCCAGCAGGGAATGGGGGCTAGGTGAAAAACTGTTTTTT

v_call: TRBV6-4
j_call: TRBJ1-1
d_call: TRBD1
clone_size: NA
cdr3_aa: CASRTRGTVNQNTEAFF
cdr3_nt: TGTGCCAGCAGGACCAGGGGGACAGTCAACCAGAACACTGAAGCTTTCTTT

v_call: TRBV7-9
j_call: TRBJ2-3
d_call: NA
clone_size: NA
cdr3_aa: CASSPQGIWGTDTQYF
cdr3_nt: TGTGCCAGCAGCCCCCAGGGAATTTGGGGCACAGATACGCAGTATTTT

v_call: TRBV2
j_call: TRBJ1-1
d_call: NA
clone_size: NA
cdr3_aa: CASSEEGIRTFF
cdr3_nt: TGTGCCAGCAGTGAGGAGGGGATACGAACTTTCTTT

v_call: TRBV2
j_call: TRBJ1-2
d_call: TRBD1
clone_size: NA
cdr3_aa: CASDRDQSGYTF
cdr3_nt: TGTGCCAGTGACAGGGACCAGTCGGGCTACACCTTC

v_call: TRBV5-1
j_call: TRBJ1-3
d_call: TRBD1
clone_size: NA
cdr3_aa: CASSFGAGGAQGNTIYF
cdr3_nt: TGCGCCAGCAGCTTTGGGGCAGGGGGCGCTCAGGGAAACACCATATATTTT

v_call: TRBV27
j_call: TRBJ2-1
d_call: TRBD1
clone_size: few
cdr3_aa: CASSLVGQAYNEQFF
cdr3_nt: TGTGCCAGCAGTTTAGTGGGACAGGCCTACAATGAGCAGTTCTTC

v_call: TRBV9
j_call: TRBJ2-1
d_call: NA
clone_size: NA
cdr3_aa: CASSVAGPTEQFF
cdr3_nt: TGTGCCAGCAGCGTAGCAGGCCCTACTGAGCAGTTCTTC

v_call: TRBV5-1
j_call: TRBJ1-1
d_call: TRBD1
clone_size: NA
cdr3_aa: CASSQGQGMNTEAFF
cdr3_nt: TGCGCCAGCAGCCAAGGACAGGGTATGAACACTGAAGCTTTCTTT

v_call: TRBV5-1
j_call: TRBJ2-3
d_call: NA
clone_size: NA
cdr3_aa: CASSFSLPIDTQYF
cdr3_nt: TGCGCCAGCAGCTTTAGTCTCCCTATAGATACGCAGTATTTT